Sequencing of this T cell receptor (beta chain) was carried out in a study of blood T cell repertoires in COVID-19. Study-wide context: The origin of the acute and convalescent COVID-19 samples was the United States, Italy and Spain. T cells, B-cell-depleted T cells, or PBMCs provided the cDNA or gDNA that served as material.

As handled by the study authors: The assay estimated nucleated cells by amplifying reference gene primers. Assay: immunoSEQ multiplex PCR; the TCRdb copy retains only in-frame clones and omits some. V, J and clone size derive from that table, while D and trimming were established from the DNA sequence. The data contain about 310,000 clones, roughly 89% of them seen just once; the ten biggest clones take up roughly 1%. Patients at the Seattle site were enrolled during active infection and followed longitudinally. The TCR originated in a woman aged 40 to 50 with COVID-19, enrolled during active disease. Sequencing was performed on peripheral blood.

CDR3 DNA: TGTGCCACCAGTGATTCGTATCAGCCCCAGCATTTT. It codes for CATSDSYQPQHF. V is TRBV24-1 and J is TRBJ1-5; D is uncertain. CDR3 length equals 12 residues. The germline CDR1 and CDR2 sequences are KGHDR and SFDVKD. The V and J ends lost 2 bases and 5 bases respectively, with 3 bases between them.